The 24 T cell receptor beta chains listed next were all sequenced from one sample in a study of T cell responses to AZD1222 COVID-19 vaccine (dated by TCRdb to the early 2020s). What this sample's time point label stands for: about 28 days (+/-7) after the second vaccine dose. Libraries were made using the immunoSEQ multiplex PCR assay. TCRdb re-hosts the immuneACCESS table, in-frame sequences only. Its copies lack some clones; in the studies checked, an unresolved V gene accounts for under half of them, and the cause for the rest is not known. The table for this sample lists approximately 50,000 clones; 65% to 90% of them were counted only once. Together, the top ten hold 6.9% of the sample. Here the sequenced sample was peripheral blood, taken 28 days after the second AZD1222 dose. These receptors all stem from an adult who received the AZD1222 COVID-19 vaccine.

The chain combines TRBV9 with TRBJ1-2; 7 nucleotides match TRBD1. V lost 4 bases, J lost 7 bases, and 7 bases stayed unmatched. Germline V CDR1 and CDR2: SGDLS, YYNGEE. This CDR3 region has 13 residues. The CDR3 loop is CASSIHRDSGYTF. For the CDR3, the DNA is TGTGCCAGCAGCATCCACAGGGACAGTGGCTACACCTTC.

The chain is built from TRBV28 and TRBJ1-2; 9 bases agree with TRBD1. V lost 6 bases and J lost 5; bases outside the gene matches: 7. Germline assignment: CDR1 MDHEN and CDR2 SYDVKM. This CDR3 region has 14 residues. CDR3 nucleotide sequence: TGTGCCAGCAGCGAACCGGGACAGGGTTATGGCTACACCTTC. The encoded protein is CASSEPGQGYGYTF.

This rearrangement joins TRBV7-2 to TRBJ1-5, with TRBD1 matching 7 bases. V was clipped by 5 bases and J by 6 bases; unmatched bases: 4. Germline CDR1 is SGHTA and CDR2 is FQGNSA. The CDR3 contains 13 residues. The CDR3 nucleotides read TGTGCCAGCAGCCCGGACAGGCGTCAGCCCCAGCATTTT. This encodes CASSPDRRQPQHF.

The chain employs TRBV3-1 (or the pseudogene TRBV3-2) and TRBJ2-5; D is unclear. This CDR3 has 13 residues. Between the trimmed V and J ends, which lost 4 bases and 1 base, there was a span of 7 bases. Germline V gene sequence: CDR1 LGHDT, CDR2 YNNKEL (reference sequence). The CDR3 sequence: CASSPRGQETQYF. CDR3 DNA: TGTGCCAGCAGCCCTCGTGGCCAAGAGACCCAGTACTTC.

The rearrangement uses TRBV7-8 and TRBJ1-1; D remains unclear. This CDR3 has 15 residues. V was trimmed by 3 bases and J by 0 bases, leaving 11 bases between them. Germline V gene lookup returns CDR1 SGHVS and CDR2 FQNEAQ. CDR3 DNA: TGTGCCAGCAGCTTTTCGACGCTAATGAACACTGAAGCTTTCTTT. Translating it yields CASSFSTLMNTEAFF.

V is TRBV2 and J is TRBJ1-4, with D perhaps matching TRBD1 (6 bases). This CDR3 is 14 amino acids long. Germline V gene sequence: CDR1 SNHLY, CDR2 FYNNEI. V lost 5 bases and J 8 bases, leaving 15 bases between the germline ends. CDR3: CASSYSGVGEKLFF. As DNA, the CDR3 is TGTGCCAGCAGTTACTCAGGGGTTGGCGAAAAACTGTTTTTT. Combining the CDR3 with reference TRBV2 and TRBJ1-4 gives the whole variable domain EPEVTQTPSHQVTQMGQEVILRCVPISNHLYFYWYRQILGQKVEFLVSFYNNEISEKSEIFDDQFSVERPDGSNFTLKIRSTKLEDSAMYFCASSYSGVGEKLFFGSGTQLSVL.

The J gene is TRBJ1-3, the V gene TRBV10-3; 8 bases line up with TRBD1. This CDR3 is 14 amino acids long. The V gene's germline CDR1 is ENHRY and CDR2 SYGVKD. V was clipped by 4 bases and J by 1 base; unmatched bases: 0. CDR3 in amino acids: CAISGTGSGNTIYF. CDR3 sequence (DNA): TGTGCCATCAGTGGGACAGGGTCTGGAAACACCATATATTTT.

This chain connects TRBV4-3 to TRBJ2-7, with 11 bases identical to TRBD1. V dropped 3 bases and J dropped 3; count of bases not matched to a gene: 7. Germline V gene lookup returns CDR1 LGHNA and CDR2 YSLEER. The length of the CDR3 is 16 residues. This chain's CDR3 is CASSQRSGTGGYEQYF. CDR3 in DNA: TGCGCCAGCAGCCAGAGATCCGGGACAGGGGGCTACGAGCAGTACTTC.

V is TRBV28 and J is TRBJ1-6; D perhaps matches TRBD1 (5 bases). CDR3 length equals 15 residues. Trimming left V 3 bases short and J 9 bases short, with 15 bases between. The germline gives CDR1 MDHEN, CDR2 SYDVKM. CDR3 DNA: TGTGCCAGCAGTTTGCAGGGTCTCGGGCGTTCACCCCTCCACTTT. It encodes CASSLQGLGRSPLHF.

This chain connects TRBV11-1 to TRBJ1-4; the D is unclear. Trimming took 5 bases from V and 0 from J, leaving 7 bases between them. Germline V CDR1 and CDR2: SGHAT, FQDESV (reference sequence). CDR3 length equals 14 residues. The CDR3 reads CASSPSTTNEKLFF. The CDR3 DNA is TGTGCCAGCAGCCCGTCCACAACTAATGAAAAACTGTTTTTT.

The rearrangement links TRBV6-5 to TRBJ2-5; D may be TRBD1 (5 bases). Deletions cut 8 bases from V and 8 bases from J, with 18 bases between. The CDR3 runs 13 residues. From germline, CDR1 is MNHEY and CDR2 SVGAGI. CDR3 in DNA: TGTGCCAGCCGACCAGGACAATGGGTAACCCAGTACTTC. The encoded protein is CASRPGQWVTQYF.

The V call is TRBV5-4, the J call TRBJ1-1; TRBD1 is a possible D gene (6 bases). Germline assignment: CDR1 SGHNT and CDR2 YYREEE (reference sequence). V dropped 3 bases and J dropped 2 bases, with 11 bases sitting between them. CDR3 size: 14 residues. The DNA of the CDR3 is TGTGCCAGCAGCTATGAGACAGGCAACACTGAAGCTTTCTTT. Its protein is CASSYETGNTEAFF. The variable domain in full, with the rest retrieved from reference TRBV5-4 and TRBJ1-1, is ETGVTQSPTHLIKTRGQQVTLRCSSQSGHNTVSWYQQALGQGPQFIFQYYREEENGRGNFPPRFSGLQFPNYSSELNVNALELDDSALYLCASSYETGNTEAFFGQGTRLTVV.

This clone was counted a single time. The chain employs TRBV5-1 and TRBJ1-5; the D is unclear. The ends were cut back, 0 bases at V and 0 bases at J, with 10 bases in the middle. Germline V CDR1 and CDR2: SGHRS, YFSETQ. This CDR3 is 16 amino acids long. The CDR3 DNA reads TGCGCCAGCAGCTTGGGGGCAGGAGTTAGCAATCAGCCCCAGCATTTT. Its protein product is CASSLGAGVSNQPQHF.

The V gene is TRBV6-5, the J gene TRBJ2-3; D is unclear. CDR3 size: 15 residues. CDR1 is MNHEY and CDR2 is SVGAGI in the germline V gene. V dropped 5 bases and J dropped 2 bases, with 14 bases sitting between them. The CDR3 spells CASSPGLANTDTQYF. The CDR3 region has the DNA TGTGCCAGCAGTCCCGGCCTTGCGAACACAGATACGCAGTATTTT.

This clone was seen more than once but under ten times. V gene TRBV10-3 combines with J gene TRBJ2-7; 8 bases align to TRBD1. V lost 2 bases, J lost 4 bases, and 4 bases stayed unmatched. CDR3 length: 14 amino acids. In germline, CDR1 is ENHRY, CDR2 SYGVKD. The CDR3 here is CAISEGQGGYEQYF. CDR3 coding DNA: TGTGCCATCAGTGAGGGACAGGGCGGTTACGAGCAGTACTTC.

This sequence joins TRBV10-1 and TRBJ1-2; 8 bases map to TRBD1. This CDR3 has 17 residues. Germline V gives CDR1 WNHNN, CDR2 SYGVQD (reference sequence). V shed 2 bases and J 1 base; nucleotides not matched to a gene: 9. In DNA form, the CDR3 reads TGCGCCAGCAGTGAGATGCCGGACAGGGCGTTTAACTATGGCTACACCTTC. Translation: CASSEMPDRAFNYGYTF.

The CDR3 loop is CASSYSGGTYEQYF. The DNA of the CDR3 is TGTGCCAGCAGTTATAGCGGGGGGACCTACGAGCAGTACTTC. The chain joins TRBV6-2 or TRBV6-3 to TRBJ2-7; 10 bases agree with TRBD2. Germline V gives CDR1 MNHEY, CDR2 SVGEGT. Germline trimming cut 3 bases from V and 2 bases from J; bases unmatched to any gene: 1. The CDR3 covers 14 residues.

The chain joins TRBV29-1 to TRBJ1-2, with D perhaps matching TRBD1 (5 bases). Germline V gives CDR1 SQVTM, CDR2 ANQGSEA. Trimming took 5 bases from V and 4 from J, leaving 17 bases between them. The CDR3 totals 14 residues. The CDR3 DNA is TGCAGCGTTAAGCAGGACTTGGGGGGCTATGGCTACACCTTC. This sequence encodes CSVKQDLGGYGYTF.

The chain joins TRBV28 to TRBJ1-6, with D uncertain. V was pared by 8 bases and J by 7 bases, with 9 bases between. The CDR3 spans 12 residues. The germline gives CDR1 MDHEN, CDR2 SYDVKM. Written as DNA, the CDR3 is TGTGCCAGCGCGACGAGCAATTCACCCCTCCACTTT. It is translated as CASATSNSPLHF.

This chain joins TRBV28 and TRBJ1-2; no firm D call. There are 13 residues in the CDR3. Trimming shortened V by 5 bases and J by 8 bases, and 15 bases separated the two germline ends. The germline gives CDR1 MDHEN, CDR2 SYDVKM. In DNA form, the CDR3 reads TGTGCCAGCAGTCCATGGCTCCCGCGGGGCTACACCTTC. This gives the protein CASSPWLPRGYTF.

This rearrangement joins TRBV6-4 to TRBJ2-7, with a tentative D call TRBD1 (6 bases). The CDR3 loop spans 14 amino acids. Per the germline V gene, CDR1 is MRHNA and CDR2 is SNTAGT. V was pared by 8 bases and J by 3 bases, with 17 bases between. The CDR3 protein is CASHQDRSLYEQYF. The DNA for the CDR3 is TGTGCCAGCCACCAGGACAGATCACTCTACGAGCAGTACTTC.

This chain links TRBV7-2 with TRBJ2-2; D remains unclear. The length of the CDR3 is 14 residues. Germline V CDR1 and CDR2: SGHTA, FQGNSA. Deletions cut 0 bases from V and 0 bases from J, with 2 bases between. The CDR3 nucleotides are TGTGCCAGCAGCTTAGCGACGAACACCGGGGAGCTGTTTTTT. Translated, it gives CASSLATNTGELFF.

The chain uses TRBV7-9 and TRBJ2-5; D is perhaps TRBD1 (6 bases). The length of the CDR3 is 13 residues. V lost 3 bases, J lost 5 bases, and 10 bases lay in between. The V gene's germline CDR1 is SEHNR and CDR2 FQNEAQ (reference sequence). The CDR3: CASSLGARETQYF. CDR3 coding DNA: TGTGCCAGCAGCTTGGGGGCCCGGGAGACCCAGTACTTC.

The chain uses TRBV18 and TRBJ1-4, with TRBD1 identical over 7 bases. This CDR3 comprises 13 residues. Per the germline V gene, CDR1 is KGHSH and CDR2 is LQKENI. V lost 1 base to trimming and J lost 8 bases; unmatched junction nucleotides: 1. The CDR3 nucleotides are TGTGCCAGCTCACCACTGACAGGGGAAAAACTGTTTTTT. Amino acid sequence: CASSPLTGEKLFF.